Listed here is a single T cell receptor (beta chain). The TCR beta CDR3 regions underwent amplification using RNA transcripts as the source. The HTBI set primed first-round TCR CDR3 RT-PCR. TCRdb processed the multiplex PCR reads anew with MiXCR; each CDR3 protein has one entry. Of roughly 350,000 distinct CDR3 sequences in the sample, over 11% were seen once. This sample stems from a study of T cells in Graves' hyperthyroidism and ophthalmopathy. With 5 bases removed from V and 1 base from J, the gap between germline ends came to 17 bases. The CDR3 is 16 residues long. Germline V gene sequence: CDR1 SEHNR, CDR2 FQNEAQ (reference sequence). The authors obtained PBMCs from 9 to 10 ml of fresh peripheral blood.

This clonotype was obtained from a young woman with Graves' hyperthyroidism. The chain couples TRBV7-9 to TRBJ1-1; TRBD1 might be the D (5 bases). Material: blood. CDR3 amino acids: CASSQGGGGGNTEAFF. The CDR3 DNA is TGTGCCAGCAGCCAAGGCGGGGGAGGAGGGAACACTGAAGCTTTCTTT.